This T cell receptor beta chain was sequenced during a study of T-cell reconstitution after alpha-beta-depleted transplantation in children. Germline loops: CDR1 SGHVS, CDR2 FNYEAQ. The CDR3 loop spans 11 amino acids. The V gene end was trimmed by 4 bases and the J gene end by 12 bases; junction bases not matched to a gene: 4. Unique molecular identifiers were built into the TCRbeta library. TCRdb reprocessed the PCR reads via MiXCR and lists one record per CDR3 protein. Of about 540,000 distinct CDR3 sequences in the sample, around 18% were seen once. This clonotype was seen a handful of times. The origin of this receptor is a human donor who donated a stem cell graft to a child with acute lymphoblastic leukemia. Here the sequenced sample was PBMCs from the stem cell graft donor, taken from the stem cell graft. The chain links TRBV7-6 to TRBJ2-3; 7 positions match TRBD2. The CDR3 here is CASSSGGYQYF. CDR3 sequence (DNA): TGTGCCAGCAGCTCCGGGGGGTATCAGTATTTT.